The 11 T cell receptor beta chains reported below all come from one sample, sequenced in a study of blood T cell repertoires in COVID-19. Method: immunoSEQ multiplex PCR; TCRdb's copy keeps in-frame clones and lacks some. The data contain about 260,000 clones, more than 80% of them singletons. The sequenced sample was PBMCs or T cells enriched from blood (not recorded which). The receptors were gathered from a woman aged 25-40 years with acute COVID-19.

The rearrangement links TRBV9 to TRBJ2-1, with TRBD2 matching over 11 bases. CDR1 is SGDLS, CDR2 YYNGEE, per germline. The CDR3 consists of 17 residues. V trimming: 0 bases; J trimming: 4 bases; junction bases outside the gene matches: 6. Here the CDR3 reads CASSVGSLAGEYNEQFF. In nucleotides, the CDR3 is TGTGCCAGCAGCGTAGGATCACTAGCGGGAGAGTACAATGAGCAGTTCTTC.

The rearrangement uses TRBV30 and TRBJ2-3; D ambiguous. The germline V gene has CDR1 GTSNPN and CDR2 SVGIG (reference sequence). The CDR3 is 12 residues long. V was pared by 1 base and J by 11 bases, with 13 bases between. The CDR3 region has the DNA TGTGCCTGGAGTGCAATGGTCGGTAGGCAGTATTTT. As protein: CAWSAMVGRQYF.

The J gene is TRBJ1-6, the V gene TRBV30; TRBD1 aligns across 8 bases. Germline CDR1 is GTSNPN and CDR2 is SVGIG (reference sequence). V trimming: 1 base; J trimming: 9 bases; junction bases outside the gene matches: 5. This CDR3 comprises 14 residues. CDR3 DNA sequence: TGTGCCTGGAGTGAAACAGGGGGATCTTCACCCCTCCACTTT. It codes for CAWSETGGSSPLHF.

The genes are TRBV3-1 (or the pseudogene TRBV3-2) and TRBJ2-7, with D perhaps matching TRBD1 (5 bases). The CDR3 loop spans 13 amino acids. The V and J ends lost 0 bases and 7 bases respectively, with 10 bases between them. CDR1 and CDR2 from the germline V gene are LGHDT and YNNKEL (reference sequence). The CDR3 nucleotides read TGTGCCAGCAGCCAAGACCTCAGGGAAGAGCAGTACTTC. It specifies CASSQDLREEQYF.

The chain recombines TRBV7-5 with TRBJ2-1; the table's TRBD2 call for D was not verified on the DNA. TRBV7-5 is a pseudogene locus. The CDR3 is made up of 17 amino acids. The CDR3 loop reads CVRSFNRTSGPYNEQFF. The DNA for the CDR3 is TGTGTCAGAAGCTTCAACCGGACTAGCGGGCCCTACAATGAGCAGTTCTTC.

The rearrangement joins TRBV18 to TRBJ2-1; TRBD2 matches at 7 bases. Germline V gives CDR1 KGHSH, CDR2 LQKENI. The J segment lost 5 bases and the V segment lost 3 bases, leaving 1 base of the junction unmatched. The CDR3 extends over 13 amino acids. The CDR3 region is CASSPGTNNEQFF. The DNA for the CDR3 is TGTGCCAGCTCACCCGGGACTAACAATGAGCAGTTCTTC. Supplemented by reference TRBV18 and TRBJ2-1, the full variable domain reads NAGVMQNPRHLVRRRGQEARLRCSPMKGHSHVYWYRQLPEEGLKFMVYLQKENIIDESGMPKERFSAEFPKEGPSILRIQQVVRGDSAAYFCASSPGTNNEQFFGPGTRLTVL.

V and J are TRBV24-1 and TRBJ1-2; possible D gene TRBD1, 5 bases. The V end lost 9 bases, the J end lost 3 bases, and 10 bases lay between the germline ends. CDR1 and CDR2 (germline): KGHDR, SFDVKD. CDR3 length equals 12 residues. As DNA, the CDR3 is TGTGCCACCGGCGGCAGGGACTATGGCTACACCTTC. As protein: CATGGRDYGYTF.

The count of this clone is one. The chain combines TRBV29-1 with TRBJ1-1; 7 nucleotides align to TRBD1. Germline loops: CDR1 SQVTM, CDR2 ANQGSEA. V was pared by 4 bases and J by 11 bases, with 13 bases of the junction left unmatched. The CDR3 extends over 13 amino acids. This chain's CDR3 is CSVVMGTEEMAFF. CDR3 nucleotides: TGCAGCGTTGTTATGGGGACAGAAGAGATGGCTTTCTTT.

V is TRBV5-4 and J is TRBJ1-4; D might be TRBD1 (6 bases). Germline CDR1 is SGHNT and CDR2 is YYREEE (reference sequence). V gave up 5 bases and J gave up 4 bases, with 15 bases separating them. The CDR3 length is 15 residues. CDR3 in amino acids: CASRVGGDNNEKLFF. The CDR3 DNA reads TGTGCCAGCAGGGTTGGGGGGGACAATAATGAAAAACTGTTTTTT.

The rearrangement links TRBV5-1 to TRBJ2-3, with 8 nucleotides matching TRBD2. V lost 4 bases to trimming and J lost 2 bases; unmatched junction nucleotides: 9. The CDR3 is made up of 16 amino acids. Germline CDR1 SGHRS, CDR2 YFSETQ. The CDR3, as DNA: TGCGCCAGCAGCCTGGTTGTAGCGGGGTCCACAGATACGCAGTATTTT. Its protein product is CASSLVVAGSTDTQYF. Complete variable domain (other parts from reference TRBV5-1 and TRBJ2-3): KAGVTQTPRYLIKTRGQQVTLSCSPISGHRSVSWYQQTPGQGLQFLFEYFSETQRNKGNFPGRFSGRQFSNSRSEMNVSTLELGDSALYLCASSLVVAGSTDTQYFGPGTRLTVL.

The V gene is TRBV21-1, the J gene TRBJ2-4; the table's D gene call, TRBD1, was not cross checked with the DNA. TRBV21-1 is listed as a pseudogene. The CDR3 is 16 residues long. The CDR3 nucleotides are TGTGCCAGCAGCATTGAAGACAGGGGGACCAAAAACATTCAGTACTTC. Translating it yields CASSIEDRGTKNIQYF.